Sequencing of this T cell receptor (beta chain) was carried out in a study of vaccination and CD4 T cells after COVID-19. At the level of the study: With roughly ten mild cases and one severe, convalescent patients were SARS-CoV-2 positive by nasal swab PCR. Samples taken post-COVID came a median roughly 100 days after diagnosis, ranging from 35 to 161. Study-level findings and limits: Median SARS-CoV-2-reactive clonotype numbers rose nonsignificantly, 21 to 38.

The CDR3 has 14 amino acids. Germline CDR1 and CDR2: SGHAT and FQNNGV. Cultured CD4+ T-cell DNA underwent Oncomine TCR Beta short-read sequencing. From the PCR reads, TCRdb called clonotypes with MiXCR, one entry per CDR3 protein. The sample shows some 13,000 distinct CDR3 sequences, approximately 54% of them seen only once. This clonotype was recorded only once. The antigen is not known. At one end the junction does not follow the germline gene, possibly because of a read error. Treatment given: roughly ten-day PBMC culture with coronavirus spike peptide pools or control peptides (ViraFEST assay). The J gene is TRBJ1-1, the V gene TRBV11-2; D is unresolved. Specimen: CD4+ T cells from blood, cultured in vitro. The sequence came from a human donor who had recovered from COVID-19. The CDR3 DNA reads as TGTGCCAGCAGCTTAGGCAGTGGGAACGCTGAAGCTTTCTTT. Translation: CASSLGSGNAEAFF.